These 12 T cell receptor beta chains were all obtained from the same sample, sequenced in a study of blood T cell repertoires in COVID-19. Method: immunoSEQ multiplex PCR; TCRdb's copy keeps in-frame clones and lacks some. The table has about 33,000 clones, approximately 95% seen once. Material: peripheral blood. Every receptor here comes from a male donor with active COVID-19.

This chain uses TRBV4-1 with TRBJ2-4; the match to TRBD2 covers 15 bases. V dropped 4 bases and J dropped 0; count of bases not matched to a gene: 4. Germline-derived CDR1 and CDR2 are MGHRA and YSYEKL. The CDR3 runs to 18 residues. CDR3: CASSPGLAGGLAKNIQYF. The CDR3 bases are TGCGCCAGCAGCCCGGGACTAGCGGGGGGTCTAGCCAAAAACATTCAGTACTTC.

The chain is built from TRBV15 and TRBJ2-1; TRBD1 is a possible D gene (6 bases). Germline V gives CDR1 LNHNV, CDR2 YYDKDF (reference sequence). The CDR3 sequence is 13 residues long. With 7 bases removed from V and 7 bases from J, the gap between germline ends came to 14 bases. The CDR3 loop is CATKGVSGNEQFF. CDR3 nucleotides: TGTGCCACCAAGGGGGTCTCCGGTAATGAGCAGTTCTTC.

The genes are TRBV2 and TRBJ2-7, with D tentatively TRBD1 (5 bases). Germline CDR1 is SNHLY and CDR2 is FYNNEI. Trimming removed 5 bases at V and 2 bases at J, with 13 bases between. This CDR3 has 14 amino acids. DNA of the CDR3: TGTGCCAGCAGTTCTCGTGAAGGGGCCTACGAGCAGTACTTC. Translating gives CASSSREGAYEQYF.

The chain employs TRBV6-5 and TRBJ2-7; TRBD1 agrees at 9 bases. Germline lookup yields CDR1 MNHEY and CDR2 SVGAGI. J lost 2 bases, V lost 5 bases, and 4 bases had no gene match. This CDR3 is built from 14 residues. The CDR3 loop is CASSMGTGPYEQYF. As DNA, the CDR3 is TGTGCCAGCAGTATGGGGACAGGGCCCTACGAGCAGTACTTC.

The gene calls are TRBV12-3 or TRBV12-4 and TRBJ2-3; the D gene is possibly TRBD1 (5 bases). Deletions cut 6 bases from V and 9 bases from J, with 16 bases between. This CDR3 region has 13 residues. CDR3 residues: CASSLTGIGTQYF. In nucleotides, the CDR3 is TGTGCCAGCAGCCTAACAGGAATAGGAACGCAGTATTTT.

The chain joins TRBV5-1 to TRBJ1-1; 7 positions agree with TRBD1. The germline CDR1 and CDR2 sequences are SGHRS and YFSETQ. The trim removed 0 bases at V and 11 bases at J, leaving 13 bases unmatched. The CDR3 runs to 15 residues. CDR3 DNA sequence: TGCGCCAGCAGCTTGGAGGGGGCGATAGGTCGTTGGGCTTTCTTT. Amino acids: CASSLEGAIGRWAFF.

This rearrangement joins TRBV2 to TRBJ2-7, with 10 bases fitting TRBD1. V trimming: 6 bases; J trimming: 2 bases; junction bases outside the gene matches: 4. CDR3 size: 14 residues. The germline V gene has CDR1 SNHLY and CDR2 FYNNEI. In DNA form, the CDR3 reads TGTGCCAGCAGCATCGACAGGGGGCCCTACGAGCAGTACTTC. It codes for CASSIDRGPYEQYF.

This clone occurred a few times. This chain links TRBV6-6 with TRBJ1-1; perhaps TRBD1 as D (5 bases). CDR3 length equals 13 residues. V lost 5 bases to trimming and J lost 2 bases, with 9 bases between them. Germline V gene sequence: CDR1 MNHNY, CDR2 SVGAGI (reference sequence). CDR3 region: CASSRGQNTEAFF. The CDR3 DNA reads TGTGCCAGCAGTCGTGGACAAAACACTGAAGCTTTCTTT.

The chain joins TRBV7-9 to TRBJ1-6, with D tentatively TRBD1 (5 bases). Trimming shortened V by 5 bases and J by 7 bases, and 12 bases separated the two germline ends. CDR1 is SEHNR, CDR2 FQNEAQ, per germline (reference sequence). This CDR3 has 14 residues. The CDR3 sequence: CASSGAGGNSPLHF. CDR3 nucleotide sequence: TGTGCCAGCAGCGGAGCGGGGGGGAATTCACCCCTCCACTTT.

V is TRBV7-2 and J is TRBJ2-5; D is possibly TRBD2 (5 bases). With 3 bases removed from V and 3 bases from J, the gap between germline ends came to 14 bases. From germline, CDR1 is SGHTA and CDR2 FQGNSA. The CDR3 has 15 amino acids. CDR3 sequence reads: CASSFSSGVKETQYF. The CDR3 coding sequence is TGTGCCAGCAGCTTTTCTTCCGGGGTGAAAGAGACCCAGTACTTC.

This clone was seen just once. The chain uses TRBV30 and TRBJ1-1; D call uncertain. Trimming removed 5 bases from V and 1 base from J, with 11 bases in between. The germline CDR1 and CDR2 sequences are GTSNPN and SVGIG (reference sequence). CDR3 length: 13 amino acids. CDR3 residues: CAWAVRWNTEAFF. The CDR3 coding sequence is TGTGCCTGGGCGGTTCGGTGGAACACTGAAGCTTTCTTT.

In this sample, this clone turned up once. This chain connects TRBV7-3 to TRBJ2-1; TRBD2 agrees at 10 bases. Germline values: CDR1 SGHTA, CDR2 FQGTGA. Losses at the gene ends were 0 bases for V and 8 bases for J; bases not matched to a gene: 7. The length of the CDR3 is 16 residues. CDR3 region: CASSLTLAGAADEQFF. The DNA of the CDR3 is TGTGCCAGCAGCTTAACCCTAGCGGGGGCAGCCGATGAGCAGTTCTTC. The variable domain in full, completed from reference TRBV7-3 and TRBJ2-1, reads GAGVSQTPSNKVTEKGKYVELRCDPISGHTALYWYRQSLGQGPEFLIYFQGTGAADDSGLPNDRFFAVRPEGSVSTLKIQRTERGDSAVYLCASSLTLAGAADEQFFGPGTRLTVL.